The clone carrying this T cell receptor beta chain showed up just a few times. The data stem from a study of spatial heterogeneity in lung cancer. Study details: Samples were obtained from approximately 76 donors, all untreated early-stage non-small cell lung cancer patients. Researchers sequenced follow-up PBMC samples if they had them, and these came a median of around 2 years after resection. For the average unique TCR and UMI combination, more than 8.5 occurrences appeared in raw reads.

Individually, TCR cDNA molecules were each labelled with a unique molecular identifier. TCRdb passed the 5' RACE reads through MiXCR, listing each CDR3 protein once. The data show around 110,000 distinct CDR3 sequences, with less than 15% seen just once and roughly 15% held by the top ten. This sample's time point: blood at routine non-recurrence follow-up after resection. Unsorted whole RNA samples from tumor, nontumor lung or frozen PBMC were sequenced. CDR1 MDHEN and CDR2 SYDVKM come from the germline V gene. The V end lost 1 base, the J end lost 2 bases, and 17 bases lay between the germline ends. CDR3 size: 17 residues.

The material sequenced was PBMCs, taken at follow-up. J is TRBJ1-2 and V is TRBV28; D is possibly TRBD1 (6 bases). This TCR came from a male donor with early-stage non-small cell lung cancer. The CDR3 loop is CASSLYGQSEGNYGYTF. The CDR3 DNA reads TGTGCCAGCAGTTTATATGGACAGTCAGAGGGGAACTATGGCTACACCTTC.